This T cell receptor beta chain was observed in a study of graft-versus-host responses after intestinal transplantation. Here immunoSEQ multiplex PCR was the method, and the copy in TCRdb shows in-frame clones only, minus some. This table holds about 120,000 clones, approximately 92% found once. In regard to this clone: Its antigen is currently unknown.

The sequencing here drew on unstimulated CD8+ T cells sorted from spleen or lymph node cells, taken before intestinal transplant. The clonotype comes from a human donor who received an intestinal transplant.

DNA for the CDR3: TGTGCCAGCAGCCAAGACACTGAAGCTTTCTTT. It translates to CASSQDTEAFF. The rearrangement links TRBV28 to TRBJ1-1; D is undetermined. Germline CDR1 reads MDHEN; CDR2 reads SYDVKM. Trimming shortened V by 6 bases and J by 3 bases, and 5 bases separated the two germline ends. The CDR3 consists of 11 residues.